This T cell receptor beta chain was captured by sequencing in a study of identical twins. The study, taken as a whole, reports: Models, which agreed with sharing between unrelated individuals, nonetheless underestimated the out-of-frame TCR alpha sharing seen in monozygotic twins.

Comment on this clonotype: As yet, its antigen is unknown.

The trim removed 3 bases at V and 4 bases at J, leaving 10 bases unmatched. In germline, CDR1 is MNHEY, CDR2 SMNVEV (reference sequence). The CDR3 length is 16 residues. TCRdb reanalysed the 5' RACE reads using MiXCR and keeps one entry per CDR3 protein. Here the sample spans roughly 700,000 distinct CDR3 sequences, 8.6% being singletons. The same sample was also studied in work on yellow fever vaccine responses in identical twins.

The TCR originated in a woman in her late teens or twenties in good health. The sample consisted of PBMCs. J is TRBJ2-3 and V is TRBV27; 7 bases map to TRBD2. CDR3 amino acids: CASSFSTSFSADTQYF. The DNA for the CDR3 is TGTGCCAGCAGTTTTTCGACTAGCTTTAGTGCAGATACGCAGTATTTT.